The clone carrying this T cell receptor beta chain turned up a few times. This sample was taken from a study of blood T cell repertoires in COVID-19. Study information: COVID-19 samples from acute and convalescent phases originated in the United States, Italy and Spain. PBMCs, B-cell-depleted T cells, or T cells provided the cDNA or gDNA that made up the material.

This CDR3 is built from 15 residues. Germline CDR1 reads MNHEY; CDR2 reads SVGAGI. Between the trimmed V and J ends, which lost 6 bases and 0 bases, there was a span of 11 bases. Authors' methods: From reference gene primer amplification, estimates of nucleated cell counts were derived. Profiling relied on immunoSEQ multiplex PCR, and the TCRdb table lists in-frame clones only, not all of them. That table furnishes V, J and clone size, whereas the DNA furnished D and trimming. The table shows more than 110,000 clones, with over 60% occurring only once. Sample: peripheral blood. The chain recombines TRBV6-5 with TRBJ2-2; D perhaps matches TRBD1 (5 bases). This clonotype originated in a woman of 80 years or more with active or convalescent COVID-19. The CDR3 reads CASSLRTTNTGELFF. The CDR3 DNA is TGTGCCAGCAGCCTTCGGACAACGAACACCGGGGAGCTGTTTTTT.